In its sample, the clone carrying this TCR beta chain was seen many times. Antigen unknown. The CDR3 length is 13 residues. V shed 3 bases and J shed 1 base, with 9 bases lying between them. The germline V gene has CDR1 DFQATT and CDR2 SNEGSKA (reference sequence). These data are taken from a study of T-cell reconstitution after alpha-beta-depleted transplantation in children. The authors prepared the TCRbeta library with unique molecular identifiers. TCRdb itself ran the PCR reads through MiXCR, one entry per CDR3 protein. Among 900,000 or so distinct CDR3 sequences listed, roughly 15% were seen once. Whole-study findings and limits: T-cell counts and diversity at one year post-transplant came mainly from newly produced T cells. As was reported, about two months after transplant, alpha-beta T cells came from several hundred expanded graft clones.

This TCR was sampled from a male patient younger than 18 who had a stem cell transplant for acute lymphoblastic leukemia, so the T cells may come from the graft donor. The specimen comprised PBMCs, mostly from graft donor cells, sampled 360 days after TCRalphabeta/CD19-depleted stem cell transplant. The chain couples TRBV20-1 to TRBJ1-1; the D is unclear. CDR3 sequence: CSARFSENTEAFF. Written as DNA, the CDR3 is TGCAGTGCTAGGTTTTCCGAGAACACTGAAGCTTTCTTT.